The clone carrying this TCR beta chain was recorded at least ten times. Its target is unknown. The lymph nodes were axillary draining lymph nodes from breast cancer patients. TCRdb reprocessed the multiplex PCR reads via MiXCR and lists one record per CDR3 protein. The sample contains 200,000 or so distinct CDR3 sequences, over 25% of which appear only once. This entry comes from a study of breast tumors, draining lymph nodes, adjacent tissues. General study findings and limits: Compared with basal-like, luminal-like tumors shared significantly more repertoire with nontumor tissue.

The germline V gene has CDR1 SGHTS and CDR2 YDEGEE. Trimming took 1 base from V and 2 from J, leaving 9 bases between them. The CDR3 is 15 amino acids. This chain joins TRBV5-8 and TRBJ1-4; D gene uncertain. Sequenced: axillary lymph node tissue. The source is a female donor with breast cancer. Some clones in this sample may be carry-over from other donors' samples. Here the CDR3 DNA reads TGTGCCAGCAGCTTGAAGGCAGCCACTAATGAAAAACTGTTTTTT. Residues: CASSLKAATNEKLFF.